A single sample is the source of the 12 T cell receptor beta chains below, sequenced in a study of cytomegalovirus exposure and HLA in healthy donors. The PCR was carried out with 60 Vbeta primers and 13 Jbeta primers. The repertoire was sequenced with immunoSEQ multiplex PCR; TCRdb's copy has only in-frame clones and lacks some. The profile shows approximately 130,000 clones, 60% to 80% of them singletons. Material: PBMCs. The source of these receptors is a male donor in good health and CMV-seronegative.

The J gene is TRBJ2-2, the V gene TRBV5-4; TRBD2 is a possible D gene (6 bases). This CDR3 spans 13 amino acids. V was trimmed by 3 bases and J by 8 bases, leaving 11 bases between them. Per the germline V gene, CDR1 is SGHNT and CDR2 is YYREEE (reference sequence). In DNA, the CDR3 is TGTGCCAGCAGCTCAGGGAGGACGGGGGAGCTGTTTTTT. Its translation: CASSSGRTGELFF.

This clone appeared a few times. V usage is TRBV29-1 and J usage is TRBJ1-1; 9 bases match TRBD1. The CDR3 is 12 residues long. The germline V gene has CDR1 SQVTM and CDR2 ANQGSEA. Unmatched junction bases numbered 7, after V lost 3 bases and J lost 11 bases. For the CDR3, the DNA is TGCAGCGTTGAGGGACAGGGCGGGAAGGCTTTCTTT. Amino acid sequence: CSVEGQGGKAFF.

Only a few counts were recorded for this clone. This chain joins TRBV5-6 and TRBJ1-1; 7 bases are shared with TRBD1. J was trimmed by 5 bases and V by 4 bases; bases with no gene match: 8. The CDR3 is made up of 14 amino acids. The germline gives CDR1 SGHDT, CDR2 YYEEEE. The CDR3 region has the DNA TGTGCCAGCAGCGCGACAGGGTTAAGAACTGAAGCTTTCTTT. Translation gives CASSATGLRTEAFF.

The chain is built from TRBV2 and TRBJ1-6, with D hard to call. The CDR3 has 15 residues. The V end lost 2 bases, the J end lost 8 bases, and 13 bases lay between the germline ends. The germline gives CDR1 SNHLY, CDR2 FYNNEI. In nucleotides, the CDR3 is TGTGCCAGCAGTGAAAATAAGGGCGGGTATTCACCCCTCCACTTT. It specifies CASSENKGGYSPLHF.

This clone was seen only a few times. The genes are TRBV5-6 and TRBJ1-4, with D perhaps TRBD1 (6 bases). CDR3 length: 17 residues. The germline V and J ends were trimmed by 1 base and 0 bases, with 13 bases remaining between them. Per the germline V gene, CDR1 is SGHDT and CDR2 is YYEEEE. CDR3 in amino acids: CASSLIGGEATNEKLFF. CDR3 sequence (DNA): TGTGCCAGCAGCTTGATAGGGGGAGAGGCAACTAATGAAAAACTGTTTTTT.

This clone was counted between two and nine times. The gene calls are TRBV21-1 and TRBJ1-1. TRBV21-1 is listed as a pseudogene. The CDR3 consists of 13 residues. CDR3 sequence reads: CASSTHWNTEAFF. As DNA, the CDR3 is TGTGCCAGCAGTACCCACTGGAACACTGAAGCTTTCTTT.

V is TRBV9 and J is TRBJ1-2; D perhaps matches TRBD1 (6 bases). The V end lost 4 bases, the J end lost 6 bases, and 19 bases lay between the germline ends. Germline V lookup: CDR1 SGDLS, CDR2 YYNGEE. The CDR3 has 15 residues. The CDR3 bases are TGTGCCAGCAGCTCAAATTCTGGGGGCGGTAATGGCTACACCTTC. This sequence encodes CASSSNSGGGNGYTF.

The CDR3 spells CSVPTSGGGSYEQYF. The CDR3 region has the DNA TGCAGCGTCCCCACTAGCGGGGGGGGCTCCTACGAGCAGTACTTC. The chain employs TRBV29-1 and TRBJ2-7; TRBD2 aligns across 13 bases. The trim removed 6 bases at V and 0 bases at J, leaving 5 bases unmatched. CDR3 size: 15 residues. Germline values: CDR1 SQVTM, CDR2 ANQGSEA.

This chain links TRBV25-1 with TRBJ2-7; 7 nucleotides agree with TRBD2. Germline CDR1 is MGHDK and CDR2 is SYGVNS. The V segment lost 1 base and the J segment 2 bases; nucleotides outside the gene matches: 5. The CDR3 runs 15 residues. CDR3 loop: CASSESRRGAYEQYF. The CDR3, as DNA: TGTGCCAGCAGTGAATCTCGTCGGGGGGCCTACGAGCAGTACTTC.

J is TRBJ2-7 and V is TRBV29-1; D possibly corresponds to TRBD2 (5 bases). Germline V gene sequence: CDR1 SQVTM, CDR2 ANQGSEA. CDR3 length: 12 amino acids. The germline V and J ends were trimmed by 4 bases and 5 bases, with 12 bases remaining between them. DNA for the CDR3: TGCAGCGTTGTAGTTGGAGGTCACGAGCAGTACTTC. This encodes CSVVVGGHEQYF.

As for this clone: Other DNA sequences in the same sample also yield this CDR3. The chain has TRBV5-4 and TRBJ2-7; 7 bases line up with TRBD1. J lost 6 bases, V lost 2 bases, and 8 bases had no gene match. CDR1 is SGHNT and CDR2 is YYREEE in the germline V gene (reference sequence). The CDR3 contains 14 residues. The chain's CDR3 is CASSFRDRWREQYF. The DNA for the CDR3 is TGTGCCAGCAGCTTCCGGGACAGATGGCGCGAGCAGTACTTC. The whole variable domain, remainder taken from reference TRBV5-4 and TRBJ2-7, is ETGVTQSPTHLIKTRGQQVTLRCSSQSGHNTVSWYQQALGQGPQFIFQYYREEENGRGNFPPRFSGLQFPNYSSELNVNALELDDSALYLCASSFRDRWREQYFGPGTRLTVT.

This clone occurred many times. The V gene is TRBV18, the J gene TRBJ1-1, with 7 bases fitting TRBD1. Germline V lookup: CDR1 KGHSH, CDR2 LQKENI. The CDR3 loop spans 17 amino acids. Trimming at V came to 1 base and at J to 3 bases, leaving 11 bases not matched to a gene. CDR3 nucleotides: TGTGCCAGCTCACCACGAGTGATACAGGGGACGGACACTGAAGCTTTCTTT. Translation gives CASSPRVIQGTDTEAFF.